These 10 T cell receptor beta chains came from one sample sequenced in a study of regulatory T cells in long-lasting Graves disease. Building the TCR beta libraries relied on iRepertoire HTBI primers, and CDR3 regions underwent Arm-PCR. TCRdb called the multiplex PCR reads again in MiXCR, with one record for every CDR3 protein. The sample contains roughly 430,000 distinct CDR3 sequences, 20% to 25% of which appear only once. Stated time point: persistent/refractory GD, antithyroid drugs over 5 years with positive TRAb. RNA extracted from PBMCs served as the sequencing template. Source: peripheral blood mononuclear cells (PBMCs), taken when the disease was refractory, from a patient treated with antithyroid drugs. Source of these receptors: a female donor with Graves disease.

CDR3 sequence reads: CASSLEVAGVGKQFF. CDR3 sequence (DNA): TGTGCCAGCAGCTTAGAAGTAGCGGGAGTAGGTAAGCAGTTCTTC. The V gene is TRBV7-9, the J gene TRBJ2-5; 9 bases align to TRBD2. The DNA end is a closer match to TRBJ2-1, so the J assignment may be wrong. Germline values: CDR1 SEHNR, CDR2 FQNEAQ (reference sequence). The CDR3 length is 15 residues.

This clonotype occurred a few times. The chain recombines TRBV18 with TRBJ2-2; possible D gene TRBD1, 6 bases. Trimming left V 3 bases short and J 4 bases short, with 12 bases between. Germline V gene data show CDR1 as KGHSH and CDR2 as LQKENI. This CDR3 is 15 amino acids long. For the CDR3, the DNA is TGTGCCAGCTCACCGACAGGATCGAGCACCGGGGAGCTGTTTTTT. Translating it yields CASSPTGSSTGELFF.

This clonotype was recorded many times. V is TRBV6-1 and J is TRBJ2-5; D is undetermined. There are 17 residues in the CDR3. V was clipped by 1 base and J by 1 base, with 16 bases between them. The germline CDR1 and CDR2 sequences are MNHNS and SASEGT. The CDR3 region is CASSEERLTALQETQYF. CDR3 nucleotide sequence: TGTGCCAGCAGTGAAGAGAGATTGACGGCGCTCCAAGAGACCCAGTACTTC.

The rearrangement uses TRBV5-5 and TRBJ1-5; perhaps TRBD1 as D (5 bases). Trimming left V 4 bases short and J 7 bases short, with 18 bases between. Germline V CDR1 and CDR2: SGHKS, YYEKEE (reference sequence). The CDR3 totals 15 residues. CDR3 sequence reads: CASSPIYVPGQPQHF. CDR3 nucleotide sequence: TGTGCCAGCAGCCCGATCTATGTCCCAGGGCAGCCCCAGCATTTT.

The CDR3 DNA follows: TGTGCCTGGAGTGTAGCGGGACAGCTCACCGGGGAGCTGTTTTTT. This gives the protein CAWSVAGQLTGELFF. The chain recombines TRBV30 with TRBJ2-2; D tentatively reads TRBD1 or TRBD2 (7 bases each). The CDR3 extends over 15 amino acids. The V end lost 0 bases, the J end lost 4 bases, and 12 bases lay between the germline ends. Germline CDR1 and CDR2: GTSNPN and SVGIG (reference sequence).

This clonotype was counted ten times or more. The chain is built from TRBV6-1 and TRBJ1-1; D unresolved. This CDR3 region has 12 residues. The germline CDR1 and CDR2 sequences are MNHNS and SASEGT. Deletions cut 5 bases from V and 7 bases from J, with 11 bases between. CDR3 nucleotide sequence: TGTGCCAGCAGTCCCCCCCAGTTTGAAGCTTTCTTT. Residues: CASSPPQFEAFF.

The V and J genes are TRBV28 and TRBJ1-2, with TRBD1 identical over 7 bases. Germline V CDR1 and CDR2: MDHEN, SYDVKM. After removal of 5 bases from V and 4 bases from J, the junction contained 10 bases not matched to a gene. This CDR3 comprises 15 residues. For the CDR3, the DNA is TGTGCCAGCAGTGCACAGACAGGGTCTGCCTATGGCTACACCTTC. It codes for CASSAQTGSAYGYTF.

Many counts were recorded for this clonotype. CDR3 loop: CSAAAREAFF. The CDR3 DNA reads as TGCAGTGCTGCGGCCCGGGAAGCTTTCTTT. This chain joins TRBV20-1 and TRBJ1-1; D not resolved. CDR1 and CDR2 from the germline V gene are DFQATT and SNEGSKA (reference sequence). The V end was cut by 5 bases, the J end by 8 bases, with 9 bases between. The CDR3 loop spans 10 amino acids.

This clonotype was picked up many times. This sequence joins TRBV10-3 and TRBJ1-1, with 7 bases matching TRBD1. Germline lookup yields CDR1 ENHRY and CDR2 SYGVKD. The junction had 5 bases not matched to a gene; V was cut back by 6 bases and J by 1 base. CDR3 size: 14 residues. CDR3 in amino acids: CAIRTDRANTEAFF. Written as DNA, the CDR3 is TGTGCCATCAGGACCGACAGGGCGAACACTGAAGCTTTCTTT.

This clonotype was observed a handful of times. J is TRBJ1-1 and V is TRBV27, with TRBD1 identical over 10 bases. Looked up from germline, CDR1 is MNHEY and CDR2 is SMNVEV (reference sequence). CDR3 size: 15 residues. After removal of 6 bases from V and 4 bases from J, the junction contained 8 bases not matched to a gene. In DNA form, the CDR3 reads TGTGCCAGCAGACCATTGGGACAGGGGAGCACTGAAGCTTTCTTT. Amino acids: CASRPLGQGSTEAFF.